Below, one TCR beta chain is given with its context. This sample includes further DNA sequences coding for the same CDR3. The sample is drawn from a study of control samples from healthy donors and cancer patients. The repertoire was sequenced with immunoSEQ multiplex PCR; TCRdb's copy has only in-frame clones and lacks some. The sample has 65,000 to 100,000 clones, 91% seen once. Germline V gene lookup returns CDR1 LNHDA and CDR2 SQIVND (reference sequence). This CDR3 has 15 amino acids. The V segment lost 3 bases and the J segment 2 bases; nucleotides outside the gene matches: 2. This receptor was obtained from a man aged 50 or older in good health. The chain recombines TRBV19 with TRBJ2-3, with TRBD2 identical over 10 bases. The sample consisted of blood. The CDR3 is CASSITSGDTDTQYF. DNA for the CDR3: TGTGCCAGTAGTATCACTAGCGGGGACACAGATACGCAGTATTTT.